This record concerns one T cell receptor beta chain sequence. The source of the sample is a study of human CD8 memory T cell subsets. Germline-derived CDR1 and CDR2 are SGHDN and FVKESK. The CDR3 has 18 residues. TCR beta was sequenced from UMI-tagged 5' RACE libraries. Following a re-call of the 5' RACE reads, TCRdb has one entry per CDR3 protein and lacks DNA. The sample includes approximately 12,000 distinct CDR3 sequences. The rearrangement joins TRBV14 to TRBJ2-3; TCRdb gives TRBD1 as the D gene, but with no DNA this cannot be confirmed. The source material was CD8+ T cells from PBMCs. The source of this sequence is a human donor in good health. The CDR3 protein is CASSQDLGDSLTQITQYF. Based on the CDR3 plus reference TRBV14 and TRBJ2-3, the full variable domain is EAGVTQFPSHSVIEKGQTVTLRCDPISGHDNLYWYRRVMGKEIKFLLHFVKESKQDESGMPNNRFLAERTGGTYSTLKVQPAELEDSGVYFCASSQDLGDSLTQITQYFGPGTRLTVL.